The 24 T cell receptor beta chains in this list originate from one sample, sequenced in a study of shared clonotypes between healthy human individuals. Sequencing was performed with immunoSEQ multiplex PCR; in TCRdb, only in-frame clones are kept and a portion is missing. Among fewer than 600,000 clones listed, roughly three quarters were seen once. Sequenced input: PBMCs. The receptors originated from a woman in her thirties or forties in good health. Some clones in this sample may be carry-over from other donors' samples.

In its sample, this clone was seen once. The rearrangement joins TRBV28 to TRBJ2-7, with TRBD1 identical over 10 bases. This CDR3 has 16 residues. CDR1 and CDR2 from the germline V gene are MDHEN and SYDVKM. The trim removed 4 bases at V and 4 bases at J, leaving 10 bases unmatched. CDR3 amino acids: CASSSPATGGRYEQYF. The DNA for the CDR3 is TGTGCCAGCAGTTCCCCTGCGACAGGGGGCAGATACGAGCAGTACTTC.

V and J are TRBV18 and TRBJ1-2; 7 bases align to TRBD1. This CDR3 has 16 amino acids. The V and J ends lost 4 bases and 8 bases, in that order; junction bases with no gene match: 16. Germline V gene data show CDR1 as KGHSH and CDR2 as LQKENI. The CDR3 sequence is CASSQTLTGPTGGYTF. CDR3 coding DNA: TGTGCCAGCTCACAAACATTGACAGGGCCAACGGGCGGCTACACCTTC.

The genes are TRBV19 and TRBJ2-6; TRBD1 might be the D (6 bases). Germline CDR1 and CDR2: LNHDA and SQIVND (reference sequence). V gave up 4 bases and J gave up 8 bases, with 15 bases separating them. The CDR3 consists of 15 residues. This CDR3 reads CASSTGDGLTNVLTF. In DNA form, the CDR3 reads TGTGCCAGTAGTACAGGGGATGGTCTGACCAACGTCCTGACTTTC.

The chain links TRBV7-2 to TRBJ2-6, with D unresolved. V was shortened by 3 bases and J by 0 bases, with 3 bases between the two germline ends. CDR3 length: 14 residues. Germline CDR1 and CDR2: SGHTA and FQGNSA. The CDR3, as DNA: TGTGCCAGCAGCTTTAGCTCTGGGGCCAACGTCCTGACTTTC. Residues: CASSFSSGANVLTF.

This clone was picked up one time. This chain links TRBV25-1 with TRBJ2-5; D unclear. The V and J ends lost 3 bases and 5 bases respectively, with 4 bases between them. This CDR3 contains 11 residues. Germline CDR1 MGHDK, CDR2 SYGVNS. CDR3 residues: CASSDMETQYF. In DNA, the CDR3 is TGTGCCAGCAGTGATATGGAGACCCAGTACTTC.

This clone was seen ten or more times. In DNA, the CDR3 is TGTGCCAGCAGCGTCAGCGGGCGGGCCCGAATTGGTGAGCAGTTCTTC. Its protein is CASSVSGRARIGEQFF. J is TRBJ2-1 and V is TRBV9; D is possibly TRBD2 (6 bases). CDR1 is SGDLS, CDR2 YYNGEE, per germline. CDR3 size: 16 residues. V was clipped by 2 bases and J by 9 bases, with 21 bases between them.

The V and J genes are TRBV28 and TRBJ2-7, with D perhaps matching TRBD2 (6 bases). The CDR3 is 15 amino acids. Trimming pared 7 bases from V and 4 bases from J, leaving 20 bases between. In germline, CDR1 is MDHEN, CDR2 SYDVKM. The CDR3 DNA reads as TGTGCCAGCATGGAGGTGCGGGATAGGGTTTACGAGCAGTACTTC. Protein product: CASMEVRDRVYEQYF.

This chain joins TRBV29-1 and TRBJ2-7; TRBD2 matches at 8 bases. The V gene's germline CDR1 is SQVTM and CDR2 ANQGSEA. Unmatched junction bases numbered 10, after V lost 6 bases and J lost 6 bases. CDR3 size: 13 residues. CDR3 coding DNA: TGCAGCGTAGGGGCGCTAGCGGGTCCCGAGCAGTACTTC. Translated, it gives CSVGALAGPEQYF.

This chain joins TRBV7-9 and TRBJ2-3; D may be TRBD2 (6 bases). The CDR3 consists of 14 residues. The germline gives CDR1 SEHNR, CDR2 FQNEAQ (reference sequence). V lost 4 bases, J lost 4 bases, and 12 bases lay in between. The CDR3 here is CASSYWDSADTQYF. The DNA for the CDR3 is TGTGCCAGCAGCTATTGGGACTCGGCAGATACGCAGTATTTT.

The genes are TRBV28 and TRBJ1-3; possibly TRBD1 for D (5 bases). The CDR3 consists of 14 residues. V dropped 10 bases and J dropped 0 bases, with 13 bases sitting between them. The germline V gene encodes CDR1 MDHEN and CDR2 SYDVKM. The chain's CDR3 is CATTVGGSGNTIYF. DNA for the CDR3: TGTGCCACCACTGTTGGGGGCTCTGGAAACACCATATATTTT.

This clone was seen a single time. The rearrangement joins TRBV4-2 to TRBJ1-5; tentative D call: TRBD1 (5 bases). Trimming removed 4 bases from V and 2 bases from J, with 9 bases in between. The CDR3 runs to 14 residues. Germline CDR1 and CDR2: LGHNA and YNFKEQ. The CDR3 bases are TGTGCCAGCAGCCGGCCGGGGGGCAATCAGCCCCAGCATTTT. Its translation: CASSRPGGNQPQHF.

Remarks on this clone: A much larger clone sits a single nucleotide away, making a read error possible. The V gene is TRBV11-2, the J gene TRBJ2-3; D is perhaps TRBD2 (5 bases). Per germline, CDR1 SGHAT and CDR2 FQNNGV. The CDR3 runs to 15 residues. CDR3 sequence (DNA): TGTGCCAGCAGCTCTCCCCCGGGGAACACAAATACGCAGTATTTT. The encoded protein is CASSSPPGNTNTQYF.

This chain links TRBV28 with TRBJ1-3; a weak D match, TRBD1 (6 bases). From germline, CDR1 is MDHEN and CDR2 SYDVKM. V lost 7 bases and J 5 bases, leaving 12 bases between the germline ends. The CDR3 runs 13 residues. The CDR3 DNA is TGTGCCAGCAACGAAGGACAGAGAAACACCATATATTTT. It codes for CASNEGQRNTIYF.

This clone was counted once. This sequence joins TRBV4-1 and TRBJ2-5; 10 bases are shared with TRBD2. The DNA end lines up better with TRBJ2-7; the J call may be wrong. The CDR3 spans 14 residues. Germline V lookup: CDR1 MGHRA, CDR2 YSYEKL. Here the CDR3 DNA reads TGCGCCAGCAGCCAAGCCTTAGCGGGAGGCGAGCAGTACTTC. It translates to CASSQALAGGEQYF.

In regard to this clone: A far larger clone is just one base off, so this is likely a read error. The rearrangement joins TRBV7-6 to TRBJ2-7, with 7 bases lining up with TRBD2. The V gene's germline CDR1 is SGHVS and CDR2 FNYEAQ. There are 12 residues in the CDR3. The CDR3 region has the DNA TGTGCCAGCGGGGACTACTACTACGTGCAGTACTTC. It encodes CASGDYYYVQYF. The complete variable domain, with remaining parts taken from reference TRBV7-6 and TRBJ2-7, reads GAGVSQSPRYKVTKRGQDVALRCDPISGHVSLYWYRQALGQGPEFLTYFNYEAQQDKSGLPNDRFSAERPEGSISTLTIQRTEQRDSAMYRCASGDYYYVQYFGPGTRLTVT.

V and J are TRBV9 and TRBJ2-3; D possibly corresponds to TRBD2 (6 bases). Trimming removed 0 bases from V and 2 bases from J, with 10 bases in between. This CDR3 comprises 15 residues. Germline V CDR1 and CDR2: SGDLS, YYNGEE. The CDR3 coding sequence is TGTGCCAGCAGCGTAGAAGCGGGCCACACAGATACGCAGTATTTT. It codes for CASSVEAGHTDTQYF. Full variable domain (missing parts from reference TRBV9 and TRBJ2-3): DSGVTQTPKHLITATGQRVTLRCSPRSGDLSVYWYQQSLDQGLQFLIQYYNGEERAKGNILERFSAQQFPDLHSELNLSSLELGDSALYFCASSVEAGHTDTQYFGPGTRLTVL.

The chain is built from TRBV6-1 and TRBJ2-3; D is undetermined. V lost 5 bases and J 0 bases, leaving 6 bases between the germline ends. The CDR3 is 13 residues long. CDR1 MNHNS and CDR2 SASEGT come from the germline V gene. As DNA, the CDR3 is TGTGCCAGCAGTTTACAGAGCACAGATACGCAGTATTTT. It is translated as CASSLQSTDTQYF.

V and J are TRBV19 and TRBJ1-2; D is unclear. CDR1 and CDR2 (germline): LNHDA, SQIVND (reference sequence). V dropped 5 bases and J dropped 5 bases, with 18 bases sitting between them. The CDR3 runs 15 residues. The CDR3 nucleotides are TGTGCCAGTAGTGGCCCGCCGCCAGGCCGTTATGGCTACACCTTC. This sequence encodes CASSGPPPGRYGYTF. The variable domain in full, with the rest retrieved from reference TRBV19 and TRBJ1-2, is DGGITQSPKYLFRKEGQNVTLSCEQNLNHDAMYWYRQDPGQGLRLIYYSQIVNDFQKGDIAEGYSVSREKKESFPLTVTSAQKNPTAFYLCASSGPPPGRYGYTFGSGTRLTVV.

This chain connects TRBV7-2 to TRBJ2-3; D possibly matches TRBD1 or TRBD2 (5 bases each). V lost 5 bases and J 4 bases, leaving 19 bases between the germline ends. This CDR3 has 16 residues. Germline CDR1 is SGHTA and CDR2 is FQGNSA. CDR3 sequence reads: CASSPSMRWGPDTQYF. CDR3 sequence (DNA): TGTGCCAGCAGCCCTAGCATGAGGTGGGGACCAGATACGCAGTATTTT.

This clone was observed a few times. The V and J genes are TRBV7-6 and TRBJ2-7; maybe TRBD2 (6 bases). With 5 bases removed from V and 4 bases from J, the gap between germline ends came to 21 bases. The V gene's germline CDR1 is SGHVS and CDR2 FNYEAQ. The CDR3 runs 16 residues. The CDR3 spells CASSAAGRDSSYEQYF. The CDR3 bases are TGTGCCAGCAGCGCGGCCGGCCGGGACTCTTCTTACGAGCAGTACTTC.

The V gene is TRBV15, the J gene TRBJ1-4, with 7 bases identical to TRBD1. V was clipped by 6 bases and J by 3 bases; unmatched bases: 7. This CDR3 spans 15 amino acids. From germline, CDR1 is LNHNV and CDR2 YYDKDF (reference sequence). In DNA, the CDR3 is TGTGCCACCAGTTGGAACAGGGGACCTAATGAAAAACTGTTTTTT. Its protein is CATSWNRGPNEKLFF.

The genes are TRBV30 and TRBJ1-6, with TRBD1 matching 8 bases. The CDR3 sequence is 14 residues long. V was clipped by 0 bases and J by 8 bases; unmatched bases: 3. Per the germline V gene, CDR1 is GTSNPN and CDR2 is SVGIG (reference sequence). The CDR3 DNA follows: TGTGCCTGGAGTGTGACAGGGGTGTATTCACCCCTCCACTTT. Protein: CAWSVTGVYSPLHF.

This chain uses TRBV5-1 with TRBJ2-7; D unclear. This CDR3 region has 15 residues. Per the germline V gene, CDR1 is SGHRS and CDR2 is YFSETQ. Deletions cut 0 bases from V and 2 bases from J, with 12 bases between. CDR3 in amino acids: CASSLGGPSTYEQYF. The CDR3 DNA follows: TGCGCCAGCAGCTTGGGTGGCCCGTCTACCTACGAGCAGTACTTC.

With regard to this clone: A single base is all that separates this from a far larger clone, so a read error is likely. The gene calls are TRBV28 and TRBJ2-7, with D perhaps TRBD2 (6 bases). CDR1 and CDR2 (germline): MDHEN, SYDVKM. V lost 2 bases to trimming and J lost 3 bases, with 17 bases between them. CDR3 size: 16 residues. CDR3: CASSLERISGYYEQYF. As DNA, the CDR3 is TGTGCCAGCAGTTTAGAACGGATTAGCGGATACTACGAGCAGTACTTC. Using reference TRBV28 and TRBJ2-7 for the parts outside the CDR3, the full variable domain is DVKVTQSSRYLVKRTGEKVFLECVQDMDHENMFWYRQDPGLGLRLIYFSYDVKMKEKGDIPEGYSVSREKKERFSLILESASTNQTSMYLCASSLERISGYYEQYFGPGTRLTVT.